This T cell receptor (beta chain) was profiled in a study of patients and donors after allogeneic stem cell transplantation. Concerning this clonotype itself: The CDR3 ends on some other residue instead of the conserved phenylalanine or tryptophan, so this is likely a read error.

One entry per CDR3 protein, called by TCRdb with MiXCR from the RT-PCR reads. In the table there are about 230,000 distinct CDR3 sequences, roughly 13% of which are singletons. This CDR3 has 14 residues. CDR1 and CDR2 (germline): MNHNS, SASEGT. V lost 6 bases and J lost 2, with 11 bases in between. This chain links TRBV6-1 with TRBJ1-3; D perhaps matches TRBD1 (6 bases). This receptor was taken from a human donor who was either an allogeneic HSCT recipient or a stem cell or donor lymphocyte infusion donor (not recorded which). It is not recorded whose cells these are; they may come from a transplant donor. The specimen was blood, either unsorted or a sorted T cell fraction (not recorded which). CDR3 sequence: CASSSGVTGNTIYS. The CDR3, as DNA: TGTGCCAGCAGCTCAGGGGTAACTGGAAACACCATATATTCT.